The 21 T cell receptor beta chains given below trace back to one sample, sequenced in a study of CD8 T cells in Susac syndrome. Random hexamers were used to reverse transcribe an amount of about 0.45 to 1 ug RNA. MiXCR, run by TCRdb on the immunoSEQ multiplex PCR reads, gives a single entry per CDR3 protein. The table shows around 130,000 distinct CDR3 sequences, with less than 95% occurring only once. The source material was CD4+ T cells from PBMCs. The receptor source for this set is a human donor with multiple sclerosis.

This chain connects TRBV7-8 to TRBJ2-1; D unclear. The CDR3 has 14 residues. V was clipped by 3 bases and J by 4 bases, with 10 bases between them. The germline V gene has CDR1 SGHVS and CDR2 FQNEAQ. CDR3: CASSFHPLYNEQFF. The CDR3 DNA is TGTGCCAGCAGCTTCCACCCTCTGTACAATGAGCAGTTCTTC.

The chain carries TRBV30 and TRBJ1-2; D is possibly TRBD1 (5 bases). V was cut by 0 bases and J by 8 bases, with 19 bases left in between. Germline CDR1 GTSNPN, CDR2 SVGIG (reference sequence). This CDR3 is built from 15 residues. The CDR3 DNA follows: TGTGCCTGGAGTGTAACGGCGGACAATCTATTAGGCTACACCTTC. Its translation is CAWSVTADNLLGYTF.

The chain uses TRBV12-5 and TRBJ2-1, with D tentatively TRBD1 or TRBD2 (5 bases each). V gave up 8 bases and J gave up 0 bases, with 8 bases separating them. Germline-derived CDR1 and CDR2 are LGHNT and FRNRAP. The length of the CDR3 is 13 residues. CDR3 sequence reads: CASTGRSYNEQFF. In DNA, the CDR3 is TGTGCTAGTACGGGACGCTCCTACAATGAGCAGTTCTTC.

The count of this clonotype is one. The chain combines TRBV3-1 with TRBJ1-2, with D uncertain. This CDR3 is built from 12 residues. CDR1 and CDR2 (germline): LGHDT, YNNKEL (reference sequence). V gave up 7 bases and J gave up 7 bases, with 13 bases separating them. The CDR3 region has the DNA TGTGCCAGCACCTCGAGAAGTGGTGGCTACACCTTC. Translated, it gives CASTSRSGGYTF.

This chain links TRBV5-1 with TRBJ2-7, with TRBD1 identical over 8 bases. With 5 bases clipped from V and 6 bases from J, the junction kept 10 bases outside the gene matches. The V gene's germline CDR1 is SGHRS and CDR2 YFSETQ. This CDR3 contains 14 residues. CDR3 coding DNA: TGCGCCAGCAGGGCCGGGACAGGTGGCAGCGAGCAGTACTTC. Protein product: CASRAGTGGSEQYF.

This CDR3 is CASSFSDNTEAFF. The DNA of the CDR3 is TGTGCCAGCAGTTTCTCGGACAACACTGAAGCTTTCTTT. V usage is TRBV12-3 or TRBV12-4 and J usage is TRBJ1-1; D remains ambiguous. Trimming shortened V by 3 bases and J by 2 bases, and 7 bases separated the two germline ends. CDR3 length equals 13 residues.

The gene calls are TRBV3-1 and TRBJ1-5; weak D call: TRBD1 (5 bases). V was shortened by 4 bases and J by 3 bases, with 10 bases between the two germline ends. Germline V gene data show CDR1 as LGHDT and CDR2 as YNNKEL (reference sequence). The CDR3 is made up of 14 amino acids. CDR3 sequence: CASSPGTTNQPQHF. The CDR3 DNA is TGTGCCAGCAGCCCAGGGACGACCAATCAGCCCCAGCATTTT.

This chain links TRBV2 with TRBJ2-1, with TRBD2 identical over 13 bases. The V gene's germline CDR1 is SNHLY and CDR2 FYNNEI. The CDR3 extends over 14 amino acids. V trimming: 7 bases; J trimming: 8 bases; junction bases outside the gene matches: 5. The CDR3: CASTRTSGSDEQFF. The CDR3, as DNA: TGTGCCAGCACCCGGACTAGCGGGAGTGATGAGCAGTTCTTC.

The CDR3 bases are TGCAGCGTTGAGGAGAGGGTCACTGAAGCTTTCTTT. Translation gives CSVEERVTEAFF. The genes are TRBV29-1 and TRBJ1-1; D gene unclear. Germline V gives CDR1 SQVTM, CDR2 ANQGSEA. V gave up 3 bases and J gave up 4 bases, with 9 bases separating them. The CDR3 length is 12 residues.

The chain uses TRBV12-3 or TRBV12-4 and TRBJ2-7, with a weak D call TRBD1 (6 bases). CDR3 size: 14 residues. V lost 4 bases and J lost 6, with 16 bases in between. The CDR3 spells CASSSQQGVGEQYF. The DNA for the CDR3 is TGTGCCAGCAGTTCACAACAGGGTGTGGGCGAGCAGTACTTC.

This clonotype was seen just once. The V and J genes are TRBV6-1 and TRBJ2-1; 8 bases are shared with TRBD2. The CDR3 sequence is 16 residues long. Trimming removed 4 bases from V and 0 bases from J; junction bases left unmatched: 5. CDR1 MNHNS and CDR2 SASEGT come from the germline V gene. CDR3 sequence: CASSAPSGGSYNEQFF. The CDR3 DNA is TGTGCCAGCAGTGCCCCGAGCGGGGGCTCCTACAATGAGCAGTTCTTC.

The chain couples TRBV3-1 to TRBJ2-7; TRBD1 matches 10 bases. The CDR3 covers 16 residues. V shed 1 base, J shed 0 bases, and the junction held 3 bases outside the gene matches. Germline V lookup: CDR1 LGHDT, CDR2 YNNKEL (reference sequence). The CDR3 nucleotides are TGTGCCAGCAGCCAAGGGACAGGGGGTTACTCCTACGAGCAGTACTTC. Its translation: CASSQGTGGYSYEQYF.

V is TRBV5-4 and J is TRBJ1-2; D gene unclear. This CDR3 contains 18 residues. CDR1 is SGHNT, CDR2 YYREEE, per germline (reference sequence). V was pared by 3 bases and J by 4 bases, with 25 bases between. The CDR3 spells CASSSHQASGVLGYGYTF. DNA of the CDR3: TGTGCCAGCAGCTCGCACCAGGCTTCGGGAGTATTAGGCTATGGCTACACCTTC. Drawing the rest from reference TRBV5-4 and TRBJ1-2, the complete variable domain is ETGVTQSPTHLIKTRGQQVTLRCSSQSGHNTVSWYQQALGQGPQFIFQYYREEENGRGNFPPRFSGLQFPNYSSELNVNALELDDSALYLCASSSHQASGVLGYGYTFGSGTRLTVV.

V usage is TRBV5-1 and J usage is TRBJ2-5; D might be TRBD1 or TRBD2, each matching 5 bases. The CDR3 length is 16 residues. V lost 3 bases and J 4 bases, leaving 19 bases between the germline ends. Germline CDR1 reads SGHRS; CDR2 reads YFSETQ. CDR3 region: CASSWSTGALGETQYF. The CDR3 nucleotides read TGCGCCAGCAGCTGGAGTACCGGGGCCCTGGGAGAGACCCAGTACTTC.

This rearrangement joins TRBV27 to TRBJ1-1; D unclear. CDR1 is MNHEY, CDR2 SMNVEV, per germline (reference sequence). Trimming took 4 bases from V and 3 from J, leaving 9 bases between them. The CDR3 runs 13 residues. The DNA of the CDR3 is TGTGCCAGCAGTTCGGCGTGGGACACTGAAGCTTTCTTT. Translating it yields CASSSAWDTEAFF.

DNA for the CDR3: TGTGCCAGCAGCCAAAACAGGGGGGAGAGCAATCAGCCCCAGCATTTT. Encoded protein: CASSQNRGESNQPQHF. The J gene is TRBJ1-5, the V gene TRBV3-1, with TRBD1 matching over 8 bases. This CDR3 region has 16 residues. Trimming took 2 bases from V and 1 from J; bases not matched to a gene: 4. Germline CDR1 is LGHDT and CDR2 is YNNKEL (reference sequence). Filled out from reference TRBV3-1 and TRBJ1-5, the complete variable domain reads DTAVSQTPKYLVTQMGNDKSIKCEQNLGHDTMYWYKQDSKKFLKIMFSYNNKELIINETVPNRFSPKSPDKAHLNLHINSLELGDSAVYFCASSQNRGESNQPQHFGDGTRLSIL.

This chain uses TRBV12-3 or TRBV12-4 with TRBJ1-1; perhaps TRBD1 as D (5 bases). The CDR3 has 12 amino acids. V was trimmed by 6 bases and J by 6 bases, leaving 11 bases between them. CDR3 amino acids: CASRDVGAEAFF. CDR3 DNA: TGTGCCAGCAGGGACGTGGGGGCTGAAGCTTTCTTT.

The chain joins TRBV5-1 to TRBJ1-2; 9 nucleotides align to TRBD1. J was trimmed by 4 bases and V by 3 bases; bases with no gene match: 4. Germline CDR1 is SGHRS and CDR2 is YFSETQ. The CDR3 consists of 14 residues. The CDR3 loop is CASSSDRGGYGYTF. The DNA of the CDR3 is TGCGCCAGCAGCTCGGACAGGGGTGGCTATGGCTACACCTTC.

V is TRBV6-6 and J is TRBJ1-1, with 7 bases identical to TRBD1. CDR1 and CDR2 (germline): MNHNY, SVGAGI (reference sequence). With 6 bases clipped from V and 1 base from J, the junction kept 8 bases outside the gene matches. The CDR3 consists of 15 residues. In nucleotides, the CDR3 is TGTGCCAGCAGCCTCATGACAGGGTGGAACACTGAAGCTTTCTTT. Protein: CASSLMTGWNTEAFF.

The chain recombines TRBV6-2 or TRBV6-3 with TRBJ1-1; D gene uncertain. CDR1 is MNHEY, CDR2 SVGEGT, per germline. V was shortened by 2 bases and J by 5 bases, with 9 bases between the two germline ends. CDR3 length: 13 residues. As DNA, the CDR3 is TGTGCCAGCAGTTACCGAGCGTTGACTGAAGCTTTCTTT. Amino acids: CASSYRALTEAFF.

The CDR3 loop reads CASSERQAQETQYF. In DNA form, the CDR3 reads TGTGCCAGCAGTGAACGTCAGGCTCAAGAGACCCAGTACTTC. The chain uses TRBV25-1 and TRBJ2-5; D call uncertain. V was clipped by 2 bases and J by 2 bases, with 9 bases between them. From germline, CDR1 is MGHDK and CDR2 SYGVNS. The CDR3 spans 14 residues. The full variable domain, with the rest looked up from reference TRBV25-1 and TRBJ2-5, is EADIYQTPRYLVIGTGKKITLECSQTMGHDKMYWYQQDPGMELHLIHYSYGVNSTEKGDLSSESTVSRIRTEHFPLTLESARPSHTSQYLCASSERQAQETQYFGPGTRLLVL.